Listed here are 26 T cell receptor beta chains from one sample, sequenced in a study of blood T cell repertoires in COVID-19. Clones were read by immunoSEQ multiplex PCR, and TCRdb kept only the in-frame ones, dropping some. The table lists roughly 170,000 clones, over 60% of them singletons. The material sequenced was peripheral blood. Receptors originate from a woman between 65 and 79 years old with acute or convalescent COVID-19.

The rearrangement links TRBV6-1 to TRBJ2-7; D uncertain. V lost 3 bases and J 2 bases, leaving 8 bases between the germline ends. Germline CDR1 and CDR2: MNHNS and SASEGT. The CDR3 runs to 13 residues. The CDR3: CASSDDTAYEQYF. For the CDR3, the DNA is TGTGCCAGCAGTGATGACACCGCCTACGAGCAGTACTTC.

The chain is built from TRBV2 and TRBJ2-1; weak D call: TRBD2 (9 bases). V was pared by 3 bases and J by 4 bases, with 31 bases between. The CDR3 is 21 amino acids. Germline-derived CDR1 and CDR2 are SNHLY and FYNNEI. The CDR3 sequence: CASSDLTGDVKAGGIYNEQFF. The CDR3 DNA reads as TGTGCCAGCAGTGATCTGACAGGGGACGTAAAAGCGGGAGGCATATACAATGAGCAGTTCTTC.

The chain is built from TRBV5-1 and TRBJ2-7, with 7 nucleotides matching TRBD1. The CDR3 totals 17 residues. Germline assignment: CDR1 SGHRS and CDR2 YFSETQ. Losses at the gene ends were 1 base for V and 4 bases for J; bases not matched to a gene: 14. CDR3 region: CASSLTGTASDGYEQYF. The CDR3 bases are TGCGCCAGCAGCTTGACTGGGACAGCCTCGGACGGGTACGAGCAGTACTTC.

Here the CDR3 DNA reads TGCGCCAGCAGCCCTAATCGAGACTATGGCTACACCTTC. Its protein product is CASSPNRDYGYTF. This chain links TRBV10-1 with TRBJ1-2, with D unresolved. Trimming removed 6 bases at V and 3 bases at J, with 11 bases between. The CDR3 sequence is 13 residues long. Germline loops: CDR1 WNHNN, CDR2 SYGVQD (reference sequence).

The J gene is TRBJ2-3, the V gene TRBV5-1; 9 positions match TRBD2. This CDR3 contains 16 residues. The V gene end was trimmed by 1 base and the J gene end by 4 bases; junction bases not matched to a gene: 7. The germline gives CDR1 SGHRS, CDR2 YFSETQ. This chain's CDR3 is CASSLYRAGGADTQYF. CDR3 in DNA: TGCGCCAGCAGCTTGTATCGAGCGGGAGGCGCAGATACGCAGTATTTT.

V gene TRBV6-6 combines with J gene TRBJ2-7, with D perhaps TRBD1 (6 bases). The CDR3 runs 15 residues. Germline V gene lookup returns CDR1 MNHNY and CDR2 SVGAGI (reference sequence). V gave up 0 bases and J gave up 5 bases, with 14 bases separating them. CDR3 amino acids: CASSYSKGTRNEQYF. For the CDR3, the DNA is TGTGCCAGCAGTTACTCGAAGGGGACACGTAACGAGCAGTACTTC.

In DNA, the CDR3 is TGTGCCACCAGTGATTCGGACAGACAGGGGCCGAACACCTTC. Protein product: CATSDSDRQGPNTF. The chain has TRBV24-1 and TRBJ1-2; TRBD1 matches at 8 bases. With V trimmed by 2 bases and J by 12 bases, 10 bases remained unmatched. This CDR3 has 14 amino acids. CDR1 is KGHDR and CDR2 is SFDVKD in the germline V gene.

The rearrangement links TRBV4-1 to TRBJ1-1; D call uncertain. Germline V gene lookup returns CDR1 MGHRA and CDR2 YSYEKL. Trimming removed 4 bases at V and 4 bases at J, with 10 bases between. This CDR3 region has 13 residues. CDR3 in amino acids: CASSLRGTTEAFF. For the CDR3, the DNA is TGCGCCAGCAGCCTTCGGGGAACCACTGAAGCTTTCTTT.

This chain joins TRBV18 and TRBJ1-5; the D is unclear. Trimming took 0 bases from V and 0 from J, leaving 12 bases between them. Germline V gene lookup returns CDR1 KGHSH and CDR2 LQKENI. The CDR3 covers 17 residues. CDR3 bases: TGTGCCAGCTCACCACCGAATGCCGGGTATAGCAATCAGCCCCAGCATTTT. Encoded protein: CASSPPNAGYSNQPQHF.

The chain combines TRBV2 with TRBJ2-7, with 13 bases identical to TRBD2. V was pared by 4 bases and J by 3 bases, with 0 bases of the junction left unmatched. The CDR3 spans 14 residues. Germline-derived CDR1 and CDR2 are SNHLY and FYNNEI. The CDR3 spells CASSGLAGGYEQYF. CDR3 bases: TGTGCCAGCAGTGGACTAGCGGGAGGCTACGAGCAGTACTTC.

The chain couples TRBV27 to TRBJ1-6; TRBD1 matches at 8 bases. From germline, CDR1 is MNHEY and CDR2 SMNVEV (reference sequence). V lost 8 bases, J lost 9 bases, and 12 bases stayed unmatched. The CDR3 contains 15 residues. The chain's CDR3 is CASGLVSRGRSPLHF. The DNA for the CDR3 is TGTGCCAGCGGCCTCGTGAGCAGGGGGCGTTCACCCCTCCACTTT.

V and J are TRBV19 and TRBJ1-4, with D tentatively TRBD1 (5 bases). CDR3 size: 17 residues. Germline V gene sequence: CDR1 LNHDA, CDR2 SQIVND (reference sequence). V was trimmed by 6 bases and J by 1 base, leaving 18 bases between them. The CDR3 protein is CASSLRRGGRTNEKLFF. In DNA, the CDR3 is TGTGCCAGTAGCCTCCGGCGGGGGGGGAGAACTAATGAAAAACTGTTTTTT.

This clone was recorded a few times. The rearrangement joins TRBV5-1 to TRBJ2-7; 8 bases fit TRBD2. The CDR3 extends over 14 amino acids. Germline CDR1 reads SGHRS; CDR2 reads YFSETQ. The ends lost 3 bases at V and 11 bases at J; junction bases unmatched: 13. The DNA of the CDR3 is TGCGCCAGCAGCTCCCTGGGACTAGGGAGCGCTGAGTACTTC. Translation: CASSSLGLGSAEYF.

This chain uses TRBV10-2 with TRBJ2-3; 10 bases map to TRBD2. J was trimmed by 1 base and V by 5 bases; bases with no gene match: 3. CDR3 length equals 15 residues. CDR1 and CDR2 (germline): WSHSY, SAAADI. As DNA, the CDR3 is TGCGCCAGCAGTCCTAGCGGGAGTGGCACAGATACGCAGTATTTT. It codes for CASSPSGSGTDTQYF.

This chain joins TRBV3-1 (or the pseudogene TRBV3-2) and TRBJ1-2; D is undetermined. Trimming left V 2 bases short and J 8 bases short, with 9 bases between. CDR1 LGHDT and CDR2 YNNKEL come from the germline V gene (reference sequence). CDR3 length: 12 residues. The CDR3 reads CASSQHFVGYTF. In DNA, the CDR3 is TGTGCCAGCAGCCAACACTTTGTAGGCTACACCTTC.

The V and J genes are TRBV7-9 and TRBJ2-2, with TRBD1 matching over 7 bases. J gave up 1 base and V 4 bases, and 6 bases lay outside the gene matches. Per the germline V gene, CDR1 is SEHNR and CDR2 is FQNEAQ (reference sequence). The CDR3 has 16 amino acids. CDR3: CASSSPGQWNTGELFF. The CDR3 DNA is TGTGCCAGCAGCTCTCCGGGACAGTGGAACACCGGGGAGCTGTTTTTT.

The CDR3 DNA reads as TGTGCCAGCAGAGAGACGGTAACAACTAAAAATGAAAAACTGTTTTTT. Amino acid sequence: CASRETVTTKNEKLFF. V gene TRBV2 combines with J gene TRBJ1-4, with D hard to call. Trimming removed 6 bases from V and 5 bases from J, with 19 bases in between. Per germline, CDR1 SNHLY and CDR2 FYNNEI. There are 16 residues in the CDR3.

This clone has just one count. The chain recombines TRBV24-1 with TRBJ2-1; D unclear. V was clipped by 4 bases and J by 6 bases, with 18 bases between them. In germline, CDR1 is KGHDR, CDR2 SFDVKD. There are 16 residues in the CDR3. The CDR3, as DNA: TGTGCCACCAGTGACCAAACAAGGTCCTCTAGCAATGAGCAGTTCTTC. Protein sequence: CATSDQTRSSSNEQFF.

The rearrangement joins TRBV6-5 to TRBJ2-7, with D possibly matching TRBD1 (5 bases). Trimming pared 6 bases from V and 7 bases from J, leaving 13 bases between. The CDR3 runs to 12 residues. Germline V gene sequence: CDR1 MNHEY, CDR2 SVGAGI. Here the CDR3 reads CASRSNPGEQYF. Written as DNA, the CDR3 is TGTGCCAGCAGGTCGAATCCAGGGGAGCAGTACTTC.

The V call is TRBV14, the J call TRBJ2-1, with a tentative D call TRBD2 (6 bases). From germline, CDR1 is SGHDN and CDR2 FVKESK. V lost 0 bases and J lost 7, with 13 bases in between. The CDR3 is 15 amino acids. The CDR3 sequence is CASSQEVVTRNEQFF. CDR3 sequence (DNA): TGTGCCAGCAGCCAAGAAGTCGTGACTAGAAATGAGCAGTTCTTC.

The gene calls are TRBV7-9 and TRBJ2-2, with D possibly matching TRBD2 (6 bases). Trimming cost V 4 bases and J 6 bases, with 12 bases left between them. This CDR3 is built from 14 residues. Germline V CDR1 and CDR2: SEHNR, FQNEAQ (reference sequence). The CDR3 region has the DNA TGTGCCAGCAGCTGGGGCAGGGAGGCCGGGGAGCTGTTTTTT. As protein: CASSWGREAGELFF.

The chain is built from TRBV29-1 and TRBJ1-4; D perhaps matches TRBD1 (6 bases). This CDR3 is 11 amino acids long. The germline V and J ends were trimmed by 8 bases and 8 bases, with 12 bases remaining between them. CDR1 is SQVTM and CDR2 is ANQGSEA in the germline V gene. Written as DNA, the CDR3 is TGCAGCCTACGGGACACCGAAAAACTGTTTTTT. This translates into CSLRDTEKLFF.

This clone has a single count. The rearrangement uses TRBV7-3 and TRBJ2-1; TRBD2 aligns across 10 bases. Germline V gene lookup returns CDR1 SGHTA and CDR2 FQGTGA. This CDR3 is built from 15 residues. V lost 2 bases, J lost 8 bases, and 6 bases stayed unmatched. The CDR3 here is CASSLAGTSEDEQFF. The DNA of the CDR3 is TGTGCCAGCAGCTTAGCCGGGACTAGCGAGGATGAGCAGTTCTTC.

The DNA of the CDR3 is TGTGCCACCAGTGATAATGACAGCGGGAGCCCCTTGAACAATGAGCAGTTCTTC. It codes for CATSDNDSGSPLNNEQFF. The chain employs TRBV24-1 and TRBJ2-1, with 8 bases that match TRBD2. J was trimmed by 5 bases and V by 3 bases; bases with no gene match: 14. The CDR3 length is 18 residues. Germline V lookup: CDR1 KGHDR, CDR2 SFDVKD.

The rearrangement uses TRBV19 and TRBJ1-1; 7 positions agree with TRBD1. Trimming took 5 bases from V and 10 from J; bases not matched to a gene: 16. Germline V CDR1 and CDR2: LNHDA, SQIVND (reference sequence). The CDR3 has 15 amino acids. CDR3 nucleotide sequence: TGTGCCAGTAGTCCTTGGGACAGTTTCTCAGTGGGAGCTTTCTTT. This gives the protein CASSPWDSFSVGAFF.

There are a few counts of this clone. CDR3 in DNA: TGTGCCAGCAGCCCGACAGGGTGGGAAAACGGGGAGCTGTTTTTT. Protein sequence: CASSPTGWENGELFF. The chain links TRBV9 to TRBJ2-2; TRBD1 matches 7 bases. This CDR3 has 15 amino acids. The germline gives CDR1 SGDLS, CDR2 YYNGEE. J was trimmed by 7 bases and V by 4 bases; bases with no gene match: 10.